This T cell receptor (beta chain) was found in a study of human T cells and chemical hapten exposure. A single record per CDR3 protein comes from TCRdb applying MiXCR to the RACE reads. This sample carries over 60,000 distinct CDR3 sequences, under 13% of them seen once, and the ten largest clones take 6.8%. Time point denoted: patch test 2, 6 weeks after DPC sensitization. Treatment noted: therapeutic diphenylcyclopropenone sensitization with weekly scalp DPC. The receptor's source is a woman in her forties or fifties with alopecia areata. Some clones in this sample may be carry-over from other donors' samples. The sequences come from whole blood, collected in connection with sensitization to the hapten diphenylcyclopropenone (DPC).

CDR3 DNA: TGTGCCAGCTCCAAACAGGGGGAACGCCAGCCCCAGCATTTT. Its translation: CASSKQGERQPQHF. The chain joins TRBV18 to TRBJ1-5; 8 nucleotides align to TRBD1. V lost 6 bases to trimming and J lost 7 bases; unmatched junction nucleotides: 8. In germline, CDR1 is KGHSH, CDR2 LQKENI. The CDR3 is 14 amino acids.